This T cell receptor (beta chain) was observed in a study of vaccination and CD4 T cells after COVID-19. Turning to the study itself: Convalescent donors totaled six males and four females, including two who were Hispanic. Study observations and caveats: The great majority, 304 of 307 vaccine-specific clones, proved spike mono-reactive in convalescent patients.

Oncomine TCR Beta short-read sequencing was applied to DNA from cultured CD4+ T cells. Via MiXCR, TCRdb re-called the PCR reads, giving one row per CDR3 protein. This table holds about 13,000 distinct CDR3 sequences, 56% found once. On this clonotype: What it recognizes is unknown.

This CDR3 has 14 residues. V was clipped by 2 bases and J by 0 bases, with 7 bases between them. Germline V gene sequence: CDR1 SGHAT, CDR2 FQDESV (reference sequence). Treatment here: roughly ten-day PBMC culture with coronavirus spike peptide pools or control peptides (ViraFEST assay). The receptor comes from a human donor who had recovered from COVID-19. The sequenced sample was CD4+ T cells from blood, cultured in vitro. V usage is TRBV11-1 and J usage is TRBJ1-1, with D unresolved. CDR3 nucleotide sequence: TGTGCCAGCAGCTTATGGGTAATGAACACTGAAGCTTTCTTT. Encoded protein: CASSLWVMNTEAFF.